These 4 T cell receptor beta chains came from one sample sequenced in a study of shared clonotypes between healthy human individuals (dated by TCRdb to 2020 to 2022). Library construction relied on the immunoSEQ multiplex PCR assay. TCRdb retrieved this table from immuneACCESS and kept in-frame rearrangements only. Not all clones are present; in checked studies, unresolved V genes account for under half, and no reason is known for the remainder. The sample table records some 530,000 clones; around 80% of these occur just once. About 11% of the sample comes from the top ten. Sequenced input: PBMCs. Receptors originate from a woman aged 35 to 49 in good health. Some clones in this sample may be carry-over from other donors' samples.

This clone came up many times. The V gene is TRBV29-1, the J gene TRBJ1-3; D is possibly TRBD1 (5 bases). The CDR3 is 14 residues long. Trimming left V 6 bases short and J 0 bases short, with 12 bases between. Germline V gene lookup returns CDR1 SQVTM and CDR2 ANQGSEA. The CDR3 here is CSVADSASGNTIYF. CDR3 nucleotides: TGCAGCGTGGCAGACAGCGCCTCTGGAAACACCATATATTTT.

In this sample, this clone turned up once. This rearrangement joins TRBV21-1 to TRBJ2-7; the D segment call TRBD2 is taken from the table without a DNA check. TRBV21-1 has pseudogene status. The CDR3 loop spans 15 amino acids. For the CDR3, the DNA is TGTGCCAGCAGCAAACCCGGGAGGAGCTCCTACGAGCAGTACTTC. It translates to CASSKPGRSSYEQYF.

J is TRBJ2-7 and V is TRBV28; tentatively, D is TRBD2 (5 bases). The CDR3 runs 12 residues. Germline V gene data show CDR1 as MDHEN and CDR2 as SYDVKM. V shed 6 bases and J shed 4 bases, with 10 bases lying between them. The CDR3 coding sequence is TGTGCCAGCAGCCCACTAGTTTACGAGCAGTACTTC. This gives the protein CASSPLVYEQYF.

V gene TRBV27 combines with J gene TRBJ2-1, with D tentatively TRBD1 (5 bases). CDR3 length: 11 amino acids. The V end lost 6 bases, the J end lost 9 bases, and 9 bases lay between the germline ends. Per the germline V gene, CDR1 is MNHEY and CDR2 is SMNVEV (reference sequence). The CDR3 DNA reads TGTGCCAGCAGAATTAGGGGTGAGCAGTTCTTC. This codes for CASRIRGEQFF.